What follows are 29 T cell receptor beta chains derived from one specimen sequenced in a study of spatial heterogeneity in lung cancer. Described time point: sample taken at primary tumor resection. TCRdb passed the 5' RACE reads through MiXCR, listing each CDR3 protein once. The repertoire holds approximately 3,000 distinct CDR3 sequences, with about 3% as singletons. The source material was normal lung tissue next to the tumor, sampled at surgery. These TCRs come from a female donor with early-stage non-small cell lung cancer.

In this sample, this clonotype is medium-sized. The chain has TRBV4-2 and TRBJ2-7, with 10 bases that match TRBD2. CDR1 and CDR2 from the germline V gene are LGHNA and YNFKEQ. The V and J ends lost 0 bases and 5 bases, in that order; junction bases with no gene match: 7. The CDR3 is made up of 16 amino acids. CDR3 region: CASSQDTSGASNEQYF. The CDR3 region has the DNA TGTGCCAGCAGCCAAGACACTAGCGGGGCTTCTAACGAGCAGTACTTC.

This clonotype was detected ten times or more. The J gene is TRBJ1-4, the V gene TRBV5-1; possibly TRBD1 for D (6 bases). With 4 bases removed from V and 0 bases from J, the gap between germline ends came to 13 bases. This CDR3 has 16 residues. Germline V lookup: CDR1 SGHRS, CDR2 YFSETQ. The DNA of the CDR3 is TGCGCCAGCAGCCCCCGGACAGCTGCAACTAATGAAAAACTGTTTTTT. Protein: CASSPRTAATNEKLFF.

The table lists this clonotype with many counts. V is TRBV10-2 and J is TRBJ1-3; the D is unclear. V lost 7 bases and J 3 bases, leaving 16 bases between the germline ends. The germline V gene encodes CDR1 WSHSY and CDR2 SAAADI. The length of the CDR3 is 15 residues. In DNA, the CDR3 is TGCGCCAGCAAAGTCGGCACGGACTTTGGAAACACCATATATTTT. This sequence encodes CASKVGTDFGNTIYF.

The V gene is TRBV6-2 or TRBV6-3, the J gene TRBJ2-3; TRBD2 agrees at 9 bases. Germline V gives CDR1 MNHEY, CDR2 SVGEGT. This CDR3 comprises 16 residues. V dropped 8 bases and J dropped 1; count of bases not matched to a gene: 10. The CDR3 is CASGTSKRGGTDTQYF. CDR3 coding DNA: TGTGCCAGCGGAACATCTAAGCGGGGGGGCACAGATACGCAGTATTTT.

This clonotype rates as medium-sized. The chain links TRBV20-1 to TRBJ1-1; unclear D gene. CDR3 size: 11 residues. Trimming cost V 3 bases and J 7 bases, with 9 bases left between them. The germline gives CDR1 DFQATT, CDR2 SNEGSKA (reference sequence). CDR3 DNA: TGCAGTGCTAGGACCCCAAATGAAGCTTTCTTT. Translation: CSARTPNEAFF.

This clonotype was detected many times. For the CDR3, the DNA is TGTGCCAGCAGTTTTTGGGGGTACGAGCAGTACTTC. Translated, it gives CASSFWGYEQYF. The chain uses TRBV28 and TRBJ2-7, with D possibly being TRBD1 or TRBD2 (5 bases each). CDR3 length: 12 residues. V shed 3 bases and J shed 4 bases, with 7 bases lying between them. CDR1 is MDHEN and CDR2 is SYDVKM in the germline V gene.

This clonotype showed up many times. V is TRBV14 and J is TRBJ1-1; D gene ambiguous. This CDR3 contains 16 residues. V lost 0 bases and J 1 base, leaving 12 bases between the germline ends. CDR1 is SGHDN and CDR2 is FVKESK in the germline V gene. The CDR3 DNA is TGTGCCAGCAGCCAAGACGTTGGAGTGGGGAACACTGAAGCTTTCTTT. Translation: CASSQDVGVGNTEAFF.

Many counts were recorded for this clonotype. This chain joins TRBV7-2 and TRBJ2-7; 7 positions agree with TRBD2. The length of the CDR3 is 16 residues. Germline V CDR1 and CDR2: SGHTA, FQGNSA. V trimming: 0 bases; J trimming: 0 bases; junction bases outside the gene matches: 5. Written as DNA, the CDR3 is TGTGCCAGCAGCTTAGCGGGGGGGGGGTCCTCCTACGAGCAGTACTTC. This translates into CASSLAGGGSSYEQYF.

This clonotype was detected many times. V is TRBV28 and J is TRBJ1-5; TRBD1 agrees at 9 bases. After removal of 8 bases from V and 3 bases from J, the junction contained 14 bases not matched to a gene. Germline V lookup: CDR1 MDHEN, CDR2 SYDVKM. The CDR3 contains 17 residues. The CDR3 region has the DNA TGTGCCAGCCGGAGCGGGACAGGGTTTTCCCCCAATCAGCCCCAGCATTTT. Its translation: CASRSGTGFSPNQPQHF. The full variable domain, rest sourced from reference TRBV28 and TRBJ1-5, is DVKVTQSSRYLVKRTGEKVFLECVQDMDHENMFWYRQDPGLGLRLIYFSYDVKMKEKGDIPEGYSVSREKKERFSLILESASTNQTSMYLCASRSGTGFSPNQPQHFGDGTRLSIL.

By sample fraction, this clonotype is medium-sized. The chain recombines TRBV12-3 or TRBV12-4 with TRBJ1-2; D remains ambiguous. The CDR3 has 13 residues. With 1 base removed from V and 6 bases from J, the gap between germline ends came to 9 bases. The CDR3 loop reads CASSLVEWDGYTF. The CDR3 DNA sequence: TGTGCCAGCAGTTTAGTAGAATGGGATGGCTACACCTTC.

The sample holds many counts of this clonotype. The V and J genes are TRBV16 and TRBJ2-3; D is unclear. Deletions cut 0 bases from V and 0 bases from J, with 10 bases between. Germline V CDR1 and CDR2: KGHSY, FQNENV. The CDR3 covers 16 residues. The DNA of the CDR3 is TGTGCCAGCAGCCAATCTGGGATGACTAGCACAGATACGCAGTATTTT. This translates into CASSQSGMTSTDTQYF.

This clonotype rates as medium-sized. This chain connects TRBV11-2 to TRBJ2-1; 10 bases are a match to TRBD1. Per the germline V gene, CDR1 is SGHAT and CDR2 is FQNNGV. This CDR3 comprises 14 residues. V shed 8 bases, J shed 2 bases, and the junction held 3 bases outside the gene matches. The CDR3 coding sequence is TGTGCCAGCTCGGGGACAGGGGCCTACAATGAGCAGTTCTTC. This gives the protein CASSGTGAYNEQFF.

By its share, this clonotype is medium-sized. V and J are TRBV6-1 and TRBJ1-4; possible D gene TRBD1, 5 bases. This CDR3 is 14 amino acids long. In germline, CDR1 is MNHNS, CDR2 SASEGT. V was shortened by 8 bases and J by 1 base, with 11 bases between the two germline ends. The CDR3 reads CASGRQQTNEKLFF. The CDR3 coding sequence is TGTGCCAGCGGCCGACAGCAAACTAATGAAAAACTGTTTTTT.

In this sample, this clonotype is medium-sized. The chain couples TRBV7-8 to TRBJ2-1; weak D call: TRBD1 (6 bases). CDR3 size: 16 residues. The germline V and J ends were trimmed by 5 bases and 0 bases, with 14 bases remaining between them. CDR1 and CDR2 from the germline V gene are SGHVS and FQNEAQ. CDR3 residues: CASSAYRDPSYNEQFF. The CDR3 coding sequence is TGTGCCAGCAGCGCCTACAGGGACCCCTCCTACAATGAGCAGTTCTTC.

This clonotype is deemed medium-sized. The genes are TRBV13 and TRBJ2-7, with a weak D call TRBD1 (5 bases). Trimming took off 0 bases at V and 0 bases at J, with 15 bases between the two ends. The CDR3 consists of 17 residues. Germline CDR1 reads PRHDT; CDR2 reads FYEKMQ (reference sequence). The CDR3 here is CASSLGPLGALSYEQYF. The CDR3 DNA sequence: TGTGCCAGCAGCTTAGGACCCCTTGGGGCCCTCTCCTACGAGCAGTACTTC.

There are many counts of this clonotype. The chain joins TRBV25-1 to TRBJ2-3; D remains unclear. The V and J ends lost 3 bases and 5 bases respectively, with 3 bases between them. The CDR3 consists of 11 residues. From germline, CDR1 is MGHDK and CDR2 SYGVNS. Here the CDR3 reads CASSDGDTQYF. CDR3 nucleotides: TGTGCCAGCAGTGACGGAGATACGCAGTATTTT.

At least ten counts were recorded for this clonotype. The chain combines TRBV6-6 with TRBJ1-6, with 9 bases matching TRBD1. CDR3 length: 17 amino acids. Looked up from germline, CDR1 is MNHNY and CDR2 is SVGAGI (reference sequence). V trimming: 0 bases; J trimming: 6 bases; junction bases outside the gene matches: 6. The CDR3 DNA follows: TGTGCCAGCAGTTACTCCCGACCGGGACAGGGTAATTCACCCCTCCACTTT. The encoded protein is CASSYSRPGQGNSPLHF.

The sample holds many counts of this clonotype. The gene calls are TRBV6-6 and TRBJ1-1; unclear D gene. V was clipped by 11 bases and J by 5 bases, with 18 bases between them. Germline CDR1 and CDR2: MNHNY and SVGAGI (reference sequence). The CDR3 length is 13 residues. This chain's CDR3 is CAHTGALGTEAFF. The CDR3 DNA reads TGTGCCCATACGGGTGCGCTAGGAACTGAAGCTTTCTTT.

This clonotype came up many times. The V call is TRBV19, the J call TRBJ2-1, with 7 bases aligning to TRBD1. Trimming removed 5 bases from V and 4 bases from J; junction bases left unmatched: 2. Per germline, CDR1 LNHDA and CDR2 SQIVND (reference sequence). The length of the CDR3 is 13 residues. This CDR3 is CASSHRGYNEQFF. CDR3 DNA sequence: TGTGCCAGTAGTCACAGGGGATACAATGAGCAGTTCTTC.

At least ten counts were recorded for this clonotype. The chain links TRBV7-8 to TRBJ2-3, with TRBD2 as a possible D gene (6 bases). The CDR3 length is 15 residues. The germline CDR1 and CDR2 sequences are SGHVS and FQNEAQ. Trimming removed 5 bases from V and 6 bases from J, with 18 bases in between. The CDR3 DNA follows: TGTGCCAGCAGCCGACTAGTGGCCGATTCGGATACGCAGTATTTT. Translated: CASSRLVADSDTQYF. Based on the CDR3 plus reference TRBV7-8 and TRBJ2-3, the full variable domain is GAGVSQSPRYKVAKRGQDVALRCDPISGHVSLFWYQQALGQGPEFLTYFQNEAQLDKSGLPSDRFFAERPEGSVSTLKIQRTQQEDSAVYLCASSRLVADSDTQYFGPGTRLTVL.

Within the sample, this clonotype is medium-sized. The chain carries TRBV27 and TRBJ1-5; weak D call: TRBD1 (5 bases). Germline V gene lookup returns CDR1 MNHEY and CDR2 SMNVEV (reference sequence). Trimming left V 3 bases short and J 7 bases short, with 13 bases between. The CDR3 has 14 residues. CDR3 sequence: CASSFGRGSQPQHF. The CDR3 nucleotides read TGTGCCAGCAGTTTTGGTCGGGGGTCCCAGCCCCAGCATTTT.

This clonotype was seen more than once but under ten times. The chain has TRBV10-3 and TRBJ2-1; D gene unclear. V was trimmed by 3 bases and J by 6 bases, leaving 6 bases between them. Looked up from germline, CDR1 is ENHRY and CDR2 is SYGVKD. This CDR3 region has 12 residues. The CDR3 DNA reads TGTGCCATCAGTGACGCACTCAATGAGCAGTTCTTC. Translation gives CAISDALNEQFF.

This clonotype is large in the sample. The chain uses TRBV6-5 and TRBJ1-2; 10 nucleotides align to TRBD1. V lost 7 bases and J lost 2; bases outside the gene matches: 4. Germline CDR1 MNHEY, CDR2 SVGAGI. This CDR3 region has 14 residues. The CDR3 DNA sequence: TGTGCCAGCATAGGACAGGGGGACAACTATGGCTACACCTTC. Translation gives CASIGQGDNYGYTF.

This clonotype ranks as medium-sized (0.01 to 0.1%). V and J are TRBV7-8 and TRBJ2-2; D gene ambiguous. CDR3 length: 14 amino acids. V was pared by 1 base and J by 5 bases, with 8 bases between. Germline V gene sequence: CDR1 SGHVS, CDR2 FQNEAQ. The CDR3: CASSLVKGTGELFF. The DNA of the CDR3 is TGTGCCAGCAGCTTAGTGAAAGGAACCGGGGAGCTGTTTTTT.

This clonotype is deemed medium-sized. V gene TRBV7-2 combines with J gene TRBJ1-1, with TRBD1 identical over 7 bases. Per the germline V gene, CDR1 is SGHTA and CDR2 is FQGNSA. Trimming removed 1 base from V and 4 bases from J; junction bases left unmatched: 3. The CDR3 extends over 14 amino acids. The CDR3 here is CASSLDNRGTEAFF. In nucleotides, the CDR3 is TGTGCCAGCAGCTTAGACAACAGGGGCACTGAAGCTTTCTTT.

By share, this clonotype counts as medium-sized (0.01 to 0.1%). This rearrangement joins TRBV7-9 to TRBJ2-5; the match to TRBD1 covers 8 bases. Trimming cost V 8 bases and J 4 bases; bases outside gene matches: 9. In germline, CDR1 is SEHNR, CDR2 FQNEAQ (reference sequence). The CDR3 consists of 14 residues. The CDR3 reads CASRAGGEGETQYF. The CDR3, as DNA: TGTGCCAGCCGGGCAGGGGGCGAGGGAGAGACCCAGTACTTC.

This clonotype was observed at least ten times. V and J are TRBV29-1 and TRBJ2-5; either TRBD1 or TRBD2 may fit D (5 bases each). Germline values: CDR1 SQVTM, CDR2 ANQGSEA. The length of the CDR3 is 13 residues. The V and J ends lost 4 bases and 2 bases respectively, with 11 bases between them. Here the CDR3 reads CSVGDGGQETQYF. Here the CDR3 DNA reads TGCAGCGTTGGGGACGGCGGACAAGAGACCCAGTACTTC.

At least ten counts were recorded for this clonotype. V and J are TRBV4-3 and TRBJ2-4; 14 nucleotides align to TRBD2. V dropped 4 bases and J dropped 0; count of bases not matched to a gene: 11. This CDR3 contains 20 residues. CDR1 and CDR2 (germline): LGHNA, YSLEER. The CDR3 loop is CASSPSGTSGGLKAKNIQYF. The CDR3, as DNA: TGCGCCAGCAGCCCGTCTGGGACTAGCGGGGGATTAAAAGCCAAAAACATTCAGTACTTC.

In its sample, this clonotype ranks as medium-sized. The V call is TRBV18, the J call TRBJ2-2; no reliable D call. Germline CDR1 KGHSH, CDR2 LQKENI. V was trimmed by 1 base and J by 4 bases, leaving 10 bases between them. The CDR3 extends over 15 amino acids. CDR3 nucleotides: TGTGCCAGCTCACCACTTAAGGAGTTCACCGGGGAGCTGTTTTTT. It is translated as CASSPLKEFTGELFF.